One sample yielded the 27 T cell receptor beta chains listed below, sequenced in a study of patients and donors after allogeneic stem cell transplantation. TCRdb fed the RT-PCR reads into MiXCR, producing one record per CDR3 protein. Of more than 150,000 distinct CDR3 sequences in the sample, 24% were seen once. Sequencing was done on a sample of blood, either unsorted or a sorted T cell fraction (not recorded which). These receptors came from a human donor who was either an allogeneic HSCT recipient or a stem cell or donor lymphocyte infusion donor (not recorded which). It is not recorded whose cells these are; they may come from a transplant donor.

J is TRBJ1-4 and V is TRBV27; the D gene is possibly TRBD1 (5 bases). Germline CDR1 and CDR2: MNHEY and SMNVEV (reference sequence). V was pared by 4 bases and J by 8 bases, with 17 bases between. The CDR3 is 15 residues long. CDR3 bases: TGTGCCAGCAGTTCTTTGGGGCAGGGTGAAGAAAAACTGTTTTTT. Translation gives CASSSLGQGEEKLFF. Together with reference TRBV27 and TRBJ1-4, the CDR3 gives the full variable domain: EAQVTQNPRYLITVTGKKLTVTCSQNMNHEYMSWYRQDPGLGLRQIYYSMNVEVTDKGDVPEGYKVSRKEKRNFPLILESPSPNQTSLYFCASSSLGQGEEKLFFGSGTQLSVL.

The chain has TRBV30 and TRBJ1-5; D unresolved. The ends were cut back, 5 bases at V and 2 bases at J, with 19 bases in the middle. Germline CDR1 reads GTSNPN; CDR2 reads SVGIG (reference sequence). The CDR3 length is 16 residues. The CDR3 nucleotides are TGTGCCTGGGATTCAGCCGCGGCATTGGGCAATCAGCCCCAGCATTTT. This translates into CAWDSAAALGNQPQHF.

In this sample, this clonotype turned up many times. The CDR3 nucleotides read TGTGCCAGCAGTTACGGGCGGGCAGCTTGTCAGCCCCAGCATTTT. Encoded protein: CASSYGRAACQPQHF. V usage is TRBV6-2 or TRBV6-3 and J usage is TRBJ1-5; D gene ambiguous. Germline values: CDR1 MNHEY, CDR2 SVGEGT. Trimming removed 2 bases from V and 6 bases from J, with 14 bases in between. This CDR3 region has 15 residues.

The chain couples TRBV5-4 to TRBJ2-5; D not resolved. Looked up from germline, CDR1 is SGHNT and CDR2 is YYREEE (reference sequence). The germline V and J ends were trimmed by 6 bases and 3 bases, with 9 bases remaining between them. The CDR3 spans 12 residues. CDR3 residues: CASKGPKETQYF. The CDR3 region has the DNA TGTGCCAGCAAGGGCCCAAAAGAGACCCAGTACTTC.

This clonotype was detected a few times. For the CDR3, the DNA is TGTGCCAGCAGTTACCTGACAGGGGGCTTTGACTACACCTTC. As protein: CASSYLTGGFDYTF. The genes are TRBV6-2 or TRBV6-3 and TRBJ1-2, with TRBD1 matching over 10 bases. Germline lookup yields CDR1 MNHEY and CDR2 SVGEGT. V was pared by 2 bases and J by 10 bases, with 7 bases of the junction left unmatched. The CDR3 is made up of 14 amino acids.

The chain couples TRBV5-8 to TRBJ2-1; 9 bases fit TRBD2. Germline values: CDR1 SGHTS, CDR2 YDEGEE. This CDR3 region has 15 residues. Trimming cost V 3 bases and J 6 bases; bases outside gene matches: 7. CDR3 nucleotide sequence: TGTGCCAGCAGCTCACGACTAGCGGCGCTCAATGAGCAGTTCTTC. Its translation: CASSSRLAALNEQFF.

Only a few counts were recorded for this clonotype. This chain links TRBV12-3 or TRBV12-4 with TRBJ2-2, with D maybe TRBD2 (5 bases). The ends were cut back, 3 bases at V and 7 bases at J, with 12 bases in the middle. The CDR3 contains 14 residues. CDR3 sequence: CASSLNAGIGELFF. As DNA, the CDR3 is TGTGCCAGCAGTTTGAACGCGGGTATCGGGGAGCTGTTTTTT.

The chain joins TRBV20-1 to TRBJ1-2; the D is unclear. CDR3 length equals 13 residues. Per the germline V gene, CDR1 is DFQATT and CDR2 is SNEGSKA (reference sequence). With 6 bases removed from V and 1 base from J, the gap between germline ends came to 12 bases. CDR3 in amino acids: CSAPGPYNYGYTF. The CDR3 DNA reads as TGCAGTGCCCCGGGTCCTTATAACTATGGCTACACCTTC.

V gene TRBV5-6 combines with J gene TRBJ1-4; D perhaps matches TRBD1 (6 bases). Between the trimmed V and J ends, which lost 4 bases and 7 bases, there was a span of 14 bases. The germline gives CDR1 SGHDT, CDR2 YYEEEE. The CDR3 loop spans 14 amino acids. The CDR3, as DNA: TGTGCCAGCAGCCCCCTAGGAGGGGGTGAAAAACTGTTTTTT. Translation gives CASSPLGGGEKLFF. Drawing the rest from reference TRBV5-6 and TRBJ1-4, the complete variable domain is DAGVTQSPTHLIKTRGQQVTLRCSPKSGHDTVSWYQQALGQGPQFIFQYYEEEERQRGNFPDRFSGHQFPNYSSELNVNALLLGDSALYLCASSPLGGGEKLFFGSGTQLSVL.

The J gene is TRBJ2-5, the V gene TRBV3-1, with D tentatively TRBD1 or TRBD2 (5 bases each). Germline V gene lookup returns CDR1 LGHDT and CDR2 YNNKEL (reference sequence). The CDR3 is 16 amino acids. V was trimmed by 3 bases and J by 5 bases, leaving 19 bases between them. The CDR3 DNA is TGTGCCAGCAGCCAGCATCACTACCAAGGGGAGGAGACCCAGTACTTC. Encoded protein: CASSQHHYQGEETQYF.

The chain employs TRBV9 and TRBJ1-3, with TRBD1 as a possible D gene (6 bases). The V gene lost 10 bases and the J gene lost 1 base, with 24 bases spanning the gap. The germline gives CDR1 SGDLS, CDR2 YYNGEE. The CDR3 runs 17 residues. The CDR3 sequence is CASGLRDKEYSGNTIYF. The CDR3 DNA reads as TGTGCCTCCGGGTTACGGGACAAGGAATATTCTGGAAACACCATATATTTT.

The chain is built from TRBV2 and TRBJ2-6; D gene uncertain. V was shortened by 3 bases and J by 1 base, with 1 base between the two germline ends. The germline V gene has CDR1 SNHLY and CDR2 FYNNEI. The CDR3 is 13 amino acids. DNA of the CDR3: TGTGCCAGCAGTGAGTCTGGGGCCAACGTCCTGACTTTC. It translates to CASSESGANVLTF.

This clonotype was counted a few times. The genes are TRBV20-1 and TRBJ2-7; 9 nucleotides match TRBD1. With 3 bases clipped from V and 5 bases from J, the junction kept 8 bases outside the gene matches. Germline lookup yields CDR1 DFQATT and CDR2 SNEGSKA (reference sequence). This CDR3 spans 14 amino acids. In DNA form, the CDR3 reads TGCAGTGCTAGTGCCCAACAGGGGGCGAACGAGCAGTACTTC. Protein: CSASAQQGANEQYF.

The rearrangement joins TRBV7-9 to TRBJ2-2; perhaps TRBD2 as D (6 bases). The CDR3 totals 15 residues. V dropped 4 bases and J dropped 2 bases, with 11 bases sitting between them. From germline, CDR1 is SEHNR and CDR2 FQNEAQ (reference sequence). The CDR3: CASSSMGGNTGELFF. CDR3 DNA sequence: TGTGCCAGCAGCTCGATGGGGGGTAACACCGGGGAGCTGTTTTTT.

This clonotype has just a few counts. The chain has TRBV20-1 and TRBJ1-6; the D is unclear. The V gene's germline CDR1 is DFQATT and CDR2 SNEGSKA (reference sequence). This CDR3 is 12 amino acids long. V gave up 3 bases and J gave up 7 bases, with 7 bases separating them. The CDR3 spells CSASDGNSPLHF. The CDR3 nucleotides read TGCAGTGCTAGTGACGGGAATTCACCCCTCCACTTT.

In this sample, this clonotype turned up a few times. The V call is TRBV5-1, the J call TRBJ1-4; weak D call: TRBD1 (5 bases). The CDR3 covers 14 residues. In germline, CDR1 is SGHRS, CDR2 YFSETQ. Trimming shortened V by 4 bases and J by 7 bases, and 14 bases separated the two germline ends. CDR3 coding DNA: TGCGCCAGCAGCGAAGGGAGGGGCGGTGAAAAACTGTTTTTT. This codes for CASSEGRGGEKLFF.

Only a few counts were recorded for this clonotype. This chain joins TRBV21-1 and TRBJ1-5. TRBV21-1 is classified as a pseudogene. The CDR3 is made up of 11 amino acids. The CDR3 nucleotides read TGTGCCAGCGGCAGAGAGGCAGCCCAGCATTTT. Protein sequence: CASGREAAQHF.

Ten or more counts support this clonotype. The chain couples TRBV5-1 to TRBJ1-1; tentatively, D is TRBD1 (6 bases). V shed 0 bases and J shed 0 bases, with 9 bases lying between them. This CDR3 region has 15 residues. Germline values: CDR1 SGHRS, CDR2 YFSETQ. The CDR3 nucleotides are TGCGCCAGCAGCTTGGGTCCAGGGGTGAACACTGAAGCTTTCTTT. This codes for CASSLGPGVNTEAFF.

This clonotype was found a few times. The genes are TRBV5-1 and TRBJ1-2, with 10 bases identical to TRBD1. V trimming: 4 bases; J trimming: 3 bases; junction bases outside the gene matches: 9. Germline V CDR1 and CDR2: SGHRS, YFSETQ. This CDR3 has 16 residues. CDR3 DNA: TGCGCCAGCAGCCCCGCAGGGACAGGGGCGTACTATGGCTACACCTTC. Residues: CASSPAGTGAYYGYTF.

There are a few counts of this clonotype. The rearrangement links TRBV15 to TRBJ1-1, with D unresolved. V gave up 0 bases and J gave up 7 bases, with 12 bases separating them. The CDR3 has 14 amino acids. Germline V gene data show CDR1 as LNHNV and CDR2 as YYDKDF (reference sequence). Here the CDR3 DNA reads TGTGCCACCAGCAGAGATCTTTTAGGCGGTGAAGCTTTCTTT. This encodes CATSRDLLGGEAFF.

The chain couples TRBV6-2 or TRBV6-3 to TRBJ1-6, with a weak D call TRBD1 (6 bases). The V end was cut by 2 bases, the J end by 5 bases, with 10 bases between. CDR3 length: 15 residues. Germline-derived CDR1 and CDR2 are MNHEY and SVGEGT. CDR3 bases: TGTGCCAGCAGTTACCGGGACAAGAATAATTCACCCCTCCACTTT. Protein product: CASSYRDKNNSPLHF.

The chain links TRBV19 to TRBJ1-1, with unresolved D. V lost 4 bases and J 1 base, leaving 13 bases between the germline ends. This CDR3 region has 15 residues. Germline CDR1 is LNHDA and CDR2 is SQIVND (reference sequence). In DNA, the CDR3 is TGTGCCAGTAGTACACCGCGCCCGTCGAACACTGAAGCTTTCTTT. Its protein product is CASSTPRPSNTEAFF.

The chain joins TRBV11-3 to TRBJ2-1; no clear D. The CDR3 covers 14 residues. Germline assignment: CDR1 SGHNT and CDR2 YENEEA. V gave up 6 bases and J gave up 5 bases, with 14 bases separating them. The CDR3 here is CASSHGVLNNEQFF. Written as DNA, the CDR3 is TGTGCCAGCAGTCATGGGGTCCTTAACAATGAGCAGTTCTTC.

This clonotype was found many times. The chain has TRBV5-1 and TRBJ1-1; 8 bases fit TRBD1. CDR1 and CDR2 (germline): SGHRS, YFSETQ. With 3 bases clipped from V and 2 bases from J, the junction kept 6 bases outside the gene matches. This CDR3 contains 15 residues. The CDR3 sequence: CASSCLDRVNTEAFF. The CDR3 coding sequence is TGCGCCAGCAGCTGCCTGGACAGGGTCAACACTGAAGCTTTCTTT.

This clonotype occurred a few times. The genes are TRBV29-1 and TRBJ1-2, with 7 bases fitting TRBD1. This CDR3 is built from 13 residues. Looked up from germline, CDR1 is SQVTM and CDR2 is ANQGSEA. The V segment lost 7 bases and the J segment 3 bases; nucleotides outside the gene matches: 8. CDR3 sequence reads: CSADRDGDYGYTF. The CDR3 DNA sequence: TGCAGCGCTGACAGGGATGGAGACTATGGCTACACCTTC.

The gene calls are TRBV3-1 and TRBJ1-1, with D maybe TRBD1 (5 bases). V lost 1 base and J lost 6, with 9 bases in between. Germline V gene data show CDR1 as LGHDT and CDR2 as YNNKEL (reference sequence). The CDR3 runs to 13 residues. The CDR3 bases are TGTGCCAGCAGCCAAGTGAGGGGTGCTGAAGCTTTCTTT. Translating it yields CASSQVRGAEAFF.

The chain couples TRBV14 to TRBJ1-3, with D unresolved. Trimming left V 1 base short and J 0 bases short, with 10 bases between. This CDR3 comprises 16 residues. Germline V CDR1 and CDR2: SGHDN, FVKESK. The CDR3 sequence is CASSQGSSLSGNTIYF. DNA of the CDR3: TGTGCCAGCAGCCAAGGCAGCTCGCTCTCTGGAAACACCATATATTTT.